Listed below are T cell receptor beta chains from one sample, sequenced in a study of blood T cells in healthy people across ages. TCRdb itself ran the 5' RACE reads through MiXCR, one entry per CDR3 protein. Of some 1,800,000 distinct CDR3 sequences in the sample, about 39% were seen once. Sequenced sample: blood. These receptors were obtained from a human donor in good health. CDR3s include the opening cysteine and the closing phenylalanine or tryptophan. D genes are given only for firm matches. Clone size, where shown, is once, few, many, or a class for clones that have expanded.

CDR3aa: CASSQVSGNYNYGYTF
CDR3nt: TGCGCCAGCAGCCAAGTGTCAGGGAATTATAACTATGGCTACACCTTC
d_gene: -
v_gene: TRBV4-3
abundance: few
j_gene: TRBJ1-2

CDR3aa: CSVVTRSGANVLTF
CDR3nt: TGCAGCGTTGTAACCCGCTCTGGGGCCAACGTCCTGACTTTC
d_gene: -
v_gene: TRBV29-1
abundance: few
j_gene: TRBJ2-6

CDR3aa: CASSLGDLDPSEQYF
CDR3nt: TGCGCCAGCAGCTTGGGAGACCTAGACCCCTCCGAGCAGTACTTC
d_gene: -
v_gene: TRBV5-1
abundance: few
j_gene: TRBJ2-7

CDR3aa: CASSELKGRGFGEQYF
CDR3nt: TGTGCCAGCAGTGAACTTAAAGGGCGAGGCTTTGGCGAGCAGTACTTC
d_gene: -
v_gene: TRBV6-1
abundance: once
j_gene: TRBJ2-7

CDR3aa: CSVVVDLDQPQHF
CDR3nt: TGCAGCGTTGTGGTGGATCTCGATCAGCCCCAGCATTTT
d_gene: -
v_gene: TRBV29-1
abundance: -
j_gene: TRBJ1-5

CDR3aa: CASQGQHTDTQYF
CDR3nt: TGCGCCAGCCAGGGACAACACACAGATACGCAGTATTTT
d_gene: -
v_gene: TRBV5-1
abundance: few
j_gene: TRBJ2-3

CDR3aa: CASSLGDRDFHQPQHF
CDR3nt: TGTGCCAGCAGCTTAGGGGACAGGGATTTTCATCAGCCCCAGCATTTT
d_gene: TRBD1
v_gene: TRBV7-8
abundance: few
j_gene: TRBJ1-5

CDR3aa: CASSLRYGAGVATEAFF
CDR3nt: TGTGCCAGCAGTTTGAGATACGGGGCGGGGGTTGCGACTGAAGCTTTCTTT
d_gene: -
v_gene: TRBV28
abundance: -
j_gene: TRBJ1-1

CDR3aa: CAIMPDNSYEQYF
CDR3nt: TGTGCCATCATGCCAGATAACTCCTACGAGCAGTACTTC
d_gene: -
v_gene: TRBV10-3
abundance: once
j_gene: TRBJ2-7

CDR3aa: CACMGDTQYF
CDR3nt: TGTGCCTGCATGGGAGATACGCAGTATTTT
d_gene: -
v_gene: TRBV7-6
abundance: once
j_gene: TRBJ2-3

CDR3aa: CAIREPGQSSYEQYF
CDR3nt: TGTGCCATCAGGGAACCGGGACAAAGCTCCTACGAGCAGTACTTC
d_gene: -
v_gene: TRBV10-3
abundance: -
j_gene: TRBJ2-7

CDR3aa: CASSTQQADTQYF
CDR3nt: TGTGCTAGCAGCACTCAGCAGGCCGATACGCAGTATTTT
d_gene: -
v_gene: TRBV7-7
abundance: few
j_gene: TRBJ2-3

CDR3aa: CAISDRGQGETQYF
CDR3nt: TGTGCCATCAGTGACAGGGGGCAAGGAGAGACCCAGTACTTC
d_gene: TRBD1
v_gene: TRBV10-3
abundance: few
j_gene: TRBJ2-5

CDR3aa: CATRPGTGPNREQFF
CDR3nt: TGCGCCACCAGACCCGGGACAGGGCCTAACAGGGAGCAGTTCTTC
d_gene: TRBD1
v_gene: TRBV5-1
abundance: -
j_gene: TRBJ2-1

CDR3aa: CAISELRLAGVSEQFF
CDR3nt: TGTGCCATCAGTGAATTAAGGCTAGCGGGTGTCAGTGAGCAGTTCTTC
d_gene: TRBD2
v_gene: TRBV10-3
abundance: -
j_gene: TRBJ2-1

CDR3aa: CASSPPRGSYEQYF
CDR3nt: TGTGCCAGCAGTCCCCCACGGGGCTCCTACGAGCAGTACTTC
d_gene: -
v_gene: TRBV6-8
abundance: -
j_gene: TRBJ2-7

CDR3aa: CATSGGQVPGNEQFF
CDR3nt: TGTGCCACCAGTGGAGGACAGGTTCCAGGCAATGAGCAGTTCTTC
d_gene: TRBD1
v_gene: TRBV24-1
abundance: few
j_gene: TRBJ2-1

CDR3aa: CASSLDGRGFYGYTF
CDR3nt: TGTGCCAGCAGCTTAGATGGACGGGGGTTCTATGGCTACACCTTC
d_gene: -
v_gene: TRBV7-2
abundance: -
j_gene: TRBJ1-2

CDR3aa: CSAREGTGGDEQFF
CDR3nt: TGCAGTGCTAGAGAAGGGACAGGAGGTGATGAGCAGTTCTTC
d_gene: TRBD1
v_gene: TRBV20-1
abundance: -
j_gene: TRBJ2-1

CDR3aa: CASSYLYSGTAQETQYF
CDR3nt: TGTGCCAGCAGTTACTTATACTCCGGGACAGCCCAAGAGACCCAGTACTTC
d_gene: TRBD1
v_gene: TRBV6-6
abundance: -
j_gene: TRBJ2-5

CDR3aa: CASNYMAGGQRDTQYF
CDR3nt: TGTGCCAGCAATTATATGGCGGGGGGCCAGCGGGATACGCAGTATTTT
d_gene: TRBD2
v_gene: TRBV6-2/TRBV6-3
abundance: -
j_gene: TRBJ2-3

CDR3aa: CASSEYGPWDEQYF
CDR3nt: TGTGCCAGCAGTGAATACGGCCCCTGGGACGAGCAGTACTTC
d_gene: -
v_gene: TRBV25-1
abundance: -
j_gene: TRBJ2-7

CDR3aa: CASDSGGRARNTEAFF
CDR3nt: TGTGCCAGTGATTCGGGGGGCAGGGCAAGGAACACTGAAGCTTTCTTT
d_gene: -
v_gene: TRBV19
abundance: -
j_gene: TRBJ1-1

CDR3aa: CASSLASGDYGYTF
CDR3nt: TGTGCCAGCAGCTTAGCGTCAGGGGACTATGGCTACACCTTC
d_gene: -
v_gene: TRBV7-2
abundance: -
j_gene: TRBJ1-2

CDR3aa: CSVDGGAGETQYF
CDR3nt: TGCAGCGTGGACGGGGGGGCTGGAGAGACCCAGTACTTC
d_gene: TRBD2
v_gene: TRBV29-1
abundance: -
j_gene: TRBJ2-5

CDR3aa: CASSYTDSSEAFF
CDR3nt: TGTGCCAGCAGTTACACGGATAGCTCTGAAGCTTTCTTT
d_gene: -
v_gene: TRBV6-2/TRBV6-3
abundance: -
j_gene: TRBJ1-1

CDR3aa: CASSLAETGQGSAKNIQYF
CDR3nt: TGCGCCAGCAGCTTGGCCGAGACAGGACAGGGCAGTGCCAAAAACATTCAGTACTTC
d_gene: TRBD1
v_gene: TRBV5-1
abundance: few
j_gene: TRBJ2-4

CDR3aa: CASSRGQWPYEQYF
CDR3nt: TGTGCCAGCAGCCGGGGACAGTGGCCCTACGAGCAGTACTTC
d_gene: TRBD1
v_gene: TRBV6-2/TRBV6-3
abundance: few
j_gene: TRBJ2-7

CDR3aa: CASSLRQGPYEAFF
CDR3nt: TGTGCCAGCAGTTTAAGACAGGGGCCCTATGAAGCTTTCTTT
d_gene: TRBD1
v_gene: TRBV12-3/TRBV12-4
abundance: -
j_gene: TRBJ1-1

CDR3aa: CASSHSPGTGWHEQFF
CDR3nt: TGTGCCAGCAGTCACAGTCCCGGGACAGGTTGGCATGAGCAGTTCTTC
d_gene: TRBD1
v_gene: TRBV6-2/TRBV6-3
abundance: -
j_gene: TRBJ2-1

CDR3aa: CASSLRGEGGEAFF
CDR3nt: TGTGCCAGCAGTTTAAGAGGCGAGGGCGGTGAAGCTTTCTTT
d_gene: -
v_gene: TRBV12-3/TRBV12-4
abundance: -
j_gene: TRBJ1-1

CDR3aa: CATSWTVSNQPQHF
CDR3nt: TGTGCCACCAGCTGGACAGTTAGCAATCAGCCCCAGCATTTT
d_gene: -
v_gene: TRBV15
abundance: -
j_gene: TRBJ1-5

CDR3aa: CASSFGRGPRDGYTF
CDR3nt: TGTGCCAGCAGCTTCGGGCGGGGCCCCCGGGATGGCTACACCTTC
d_gene: -
v_gene: TRBV7-2
abundance: few
j_gene: TRBJ1-2

CDR3aa: CASSQDQLETAGLYEQYF
CDR3nt: TGCGCCAGCAGCCAAGATCAGCTGGAGACGGCGGGACTCTACGAGCAGTACTTC
d_gene: -
v_gene: TRBV4-1
abundance: -
j_gene: TRBJ2-7

CDR3aa: CASSLTSGPGPYGYTF
CDR3nt: TGCGCCAGCAGCTTGACGTCTGGACCAGGACCCTATGGCTACACCTTC
d_gene: -
v_gene: TRBV5-1
abundance: -
j_gene: TRBJ1-2

CDR3aa: CASSERAPATYAKNIQYF
CDR3nt: TGTGCCAGCAGTGAAAGGGCCCCAGCGACATACGCCAAAAACATTCAGTACTTC
d_gene: -
v_gene: TRBV6-1
abundance: few
j_gene: TRBJ2-4

CDR3aa: CASSLSRIGDTEAFF
CDR3nt: TGTGCCAGCAGCTTGTCGCGGATTGGGGACACTGAAGCTTTCTTT
d_gene: -
v_gene: TRBV7-2
abundance: -
j_gene: TRBJ1-1

CDR3aa: CASSYSRAGEGYTF
CDR3nt: TGTGCCAGCAGTTACTCGAGAGCAGGCGAAGGCTACACCTTC
d_gene: -
v_gene: TRBV6-2/TRBV6-3
abundance: few
j_gene: TRBJ1-2

CDR3aa: CASRLTGHNEQFF
CDR3nt: TGTGCCAGCAGGCTGACAGGACACAATGAGCAGTTCTTC
d_gene: -
v_gene: TRBV6-2/TRBV6-3
abundance: -
j_gene: TRBJ2-1

CDR3aa: CASSDNPRGTTDTQYF
CDR3nt: TGCGCCAGCAGCGACAATCCTAGAGGGACCACAGATACGCAGTATTTT
d_gene: -
v_gene: TRBV4-1
abundance: few
j_gene: TRBJ2-3